This T cell receptor beta chain was identified in a study of OX40 agonist ivuxolimab in advanced cancers. Describing the broader study: Ivuxolimab was an agonistic, fully human IgG2 monoclonal antibody directed against OX40 (CD134), a costimulatory receptor. A male proportion of almost 85% and a mean age of around 60 years, ranging from about 20 to 85, were recorded for the dose-escalation cohort. Three dose-escalation patients achieved partial responses, one with hepatocellular carcinoma and two with cutaneous melanoma. Intravenous ivuxolimab was administered to patients every 2 weeks at six dose levels: 0.01, 0.1, 0.3, 1.5, 3 and 10 mg/kg. Peripheral TCRbeta sequencing aimed to test whether ivuxolimab altered TCR sequence diversity and caused clonal T-cell expansion. The monotherapy dose-escalation portion (N ≈ 50 patients) of the phase I ivuxolimab trial is reported in the paper. Patients were allowed to have had prior anti-PD-1, anti-PD-L1 or anti-CTLA-4 therapy, and approximately 40% of the dose-escalation patients had been treated with checkpoint inhibitors. Of the roughly 52 dose-escalation patients, hepatocellular carcinoma was present in around 20, melanoma in about 15, renal cell carcinoma in 9 and head and neck cancer in 9.

Patients with a history of autoimmune disease or receiving systemic immunosuppression were excluded from the trial. Peripheral blood for TCR sequencing was collected from all dose cohorts at baseline, on cycle 4 day 1, and on cycle 7 day 1. Samples were obtained from an open-label, multicenter, first-in-human phase I dose-escalation trial of ivuxolimab. The trial enrolled adults with locally advanced or metastatic head and neck squamous cell, hepatocellular, melanoma or renal cell carcinoma. Before TCR sequencing, CD4+ and CD8+ T cells were separately sorted from peripheral blood. What the research found in general, with its limitations: Low levels of normalized T-cell clonal expansion were also seen in some patients who did not respond. In the 0.1-3.0 mg/kg groups, partial responders had among the lowest normalized peripheral clonal expansion, particularly in CD8+ T cells. At doses of 0.1 to 3.0 mg/kg, clonal expansion of both CD4+ and CD8+ blood T cells was observed from baseline to week 6. After ivuxolimab, CD8+ T cells had more expanded clones than CD4+ T cells on average. The antigen specificity of the peripheral T cells that underwent clonal expansion was not determined.

Genomic DNA was extracted from sorted cells for sequencing of the TCRbeta CDR3 region. TCRbeta CDR3 regions were sequenced using the immunoSEQ Assay. TCRdb obtained this table from immuneACCESS and retained in-frame rearrangements with V and J assigned. These tables miss some clones; where compared with another copy, unresolved V genes account for less than half of the shortfall, and the remainder is unexplained. This sample has about 28,000 clones in its table, and about four fifths of those were observed once. Together, the top ten hold around 24% of the sample. A remark on this clone: The antigen it recognizes is unknown. Base-call qualities are not available, and no considerably larger clone is one nucleotide away.

The specimen was CD4+ or CD8+ T cells sorted from blood, collected in a trial of the OX40 agonist ivuxolimab. The source is an adult with an advanced solid tumor such as melanoma, head and neck, liver or kidney cancer.

The CDR3 sequence is CASKVAGALETQYF. Here is the DNA: TGTGCCAGCAAGGTGGCGGGAGCATTGGAGACCCAGTACTTC. Recombination linked TRBV27 to TRBJ2-5, and TRBD2 matches 7 of the central bases. The CDR3 holds 14 amino acids from the cysteine to the phenylalanine. Just the 42-base CDR3 DNA is kept, in frame starting at base 1. The CDR1 and CDR2 encoded by the germline V gene (reference sequence) are MNHEY and SMNVEV. At the junction V is shortened by 7 bases and J by 5 bases; bases outside the gene matches: 10.